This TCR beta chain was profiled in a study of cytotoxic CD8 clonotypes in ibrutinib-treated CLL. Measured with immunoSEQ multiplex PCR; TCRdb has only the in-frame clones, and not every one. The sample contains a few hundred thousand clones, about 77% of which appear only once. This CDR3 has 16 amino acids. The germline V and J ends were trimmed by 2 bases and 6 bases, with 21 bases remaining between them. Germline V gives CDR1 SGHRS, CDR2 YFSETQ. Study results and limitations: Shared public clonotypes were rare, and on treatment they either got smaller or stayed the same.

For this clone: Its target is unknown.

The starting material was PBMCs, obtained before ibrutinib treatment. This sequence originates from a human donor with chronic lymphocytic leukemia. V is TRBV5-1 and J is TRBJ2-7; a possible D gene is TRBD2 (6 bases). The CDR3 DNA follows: TGCGCCAGCAGCTTCCTCCGGTCCGGCATCGGGGGCGAGCAGTACTTC. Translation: CASSFLRSGIGGEQYF. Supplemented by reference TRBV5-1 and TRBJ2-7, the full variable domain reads KAGVTQTPRYLIKTRGQQVTLSCSPISGHRSVSWYQQTPGQGLQFLFEYFSETQRNKGNFPGRFSGRQFSNSRSEMNVSTLELGDSALYLCASSFLRSGIGGEQYFGPGTRLTVT.